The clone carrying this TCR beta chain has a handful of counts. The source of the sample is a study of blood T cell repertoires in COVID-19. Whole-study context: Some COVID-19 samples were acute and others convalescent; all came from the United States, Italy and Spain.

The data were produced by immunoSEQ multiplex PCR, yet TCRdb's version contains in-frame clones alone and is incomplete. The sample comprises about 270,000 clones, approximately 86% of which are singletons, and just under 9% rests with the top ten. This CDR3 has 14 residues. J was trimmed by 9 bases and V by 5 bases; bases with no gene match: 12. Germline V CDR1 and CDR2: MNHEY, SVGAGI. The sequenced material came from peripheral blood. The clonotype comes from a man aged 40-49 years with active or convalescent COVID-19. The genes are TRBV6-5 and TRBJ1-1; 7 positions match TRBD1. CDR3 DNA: TGTGCCAGCAGTCTTGAGACAGGGTTTGGGAAAGCTTTCTTT. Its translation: CASSLETGFGKAFF.